The present T cell receptor (beta chain) was sequenced within a study of shared clonotypes between healthy human individuals. Findings and caveats of the study: Shared across a few donors were roughly 4.8% of the naive CD4 clonotypes.

Some clones are missing from TCRdb's copy, which holds only in-frame ones; the method was immunoSEQ multiplex PCR. The sample holds over a million clones, roughly 95% seen once. The length of the CDR3 is 17 residues. Germline-derived CDR1 and CDR2 are SGDLS and YYNGEE. Germline trimming cut 4 bases from V and 3 bases from J; bases unmatched to any gene: 12. As to this clone: Its antigen is currently unknown.

The chain uses TRBV9 and TRBJ2-7; 11 bases match TRBD2. Material: naive CD4+ T cells sorted from blood. Specified subset: CD45RA+ positively selected. The TCR originated in a man in his thirties or forties in good health. The CDR3, as DNA: TGTGCCAGCAGCCCGGGACTAGCGGAGCCCGTAAACTACGAGCAGTACTTC. Translation: CASSPGLAEPVNYEQYF.